This entry is about one T cell receptor beta chain. Use of 60 Vbeta and 13 Jbeta primers characterized the PCR. Sequenced by immunoSEQ multiplex PCR; TCRdb stores in-frame clones only, minus some. The table records 95,000 to 150,000 clones, 65% to 90% of them present only once. This entry comes from a study of cytomegalovirus exposure and HLA in healthy donors. The CDR3 is made up of 17 amino acids. Germline V gene lookup returns CDR1 SGDLS and CDR2 YYNGEE. The V gene end was trimmed by 3 bases and the J gene end by 5 bases; junction bases not matched to a gene: 7. The sequenced material came from PBMCs. V and J are TRBV9 and TRBJ2-5, with TRBD2 matching over 16 bases. This TCR came from a man aged 25 to 45 in good health and CMV-seronegative. Here the CDR3 reads CASSAGTSGGAQETQYF. CDR3 DNA: TGTGCCAGCAGCGCTGGGACTAGCGGGGGGGCCCAGGAGACCCAGTACTTC.